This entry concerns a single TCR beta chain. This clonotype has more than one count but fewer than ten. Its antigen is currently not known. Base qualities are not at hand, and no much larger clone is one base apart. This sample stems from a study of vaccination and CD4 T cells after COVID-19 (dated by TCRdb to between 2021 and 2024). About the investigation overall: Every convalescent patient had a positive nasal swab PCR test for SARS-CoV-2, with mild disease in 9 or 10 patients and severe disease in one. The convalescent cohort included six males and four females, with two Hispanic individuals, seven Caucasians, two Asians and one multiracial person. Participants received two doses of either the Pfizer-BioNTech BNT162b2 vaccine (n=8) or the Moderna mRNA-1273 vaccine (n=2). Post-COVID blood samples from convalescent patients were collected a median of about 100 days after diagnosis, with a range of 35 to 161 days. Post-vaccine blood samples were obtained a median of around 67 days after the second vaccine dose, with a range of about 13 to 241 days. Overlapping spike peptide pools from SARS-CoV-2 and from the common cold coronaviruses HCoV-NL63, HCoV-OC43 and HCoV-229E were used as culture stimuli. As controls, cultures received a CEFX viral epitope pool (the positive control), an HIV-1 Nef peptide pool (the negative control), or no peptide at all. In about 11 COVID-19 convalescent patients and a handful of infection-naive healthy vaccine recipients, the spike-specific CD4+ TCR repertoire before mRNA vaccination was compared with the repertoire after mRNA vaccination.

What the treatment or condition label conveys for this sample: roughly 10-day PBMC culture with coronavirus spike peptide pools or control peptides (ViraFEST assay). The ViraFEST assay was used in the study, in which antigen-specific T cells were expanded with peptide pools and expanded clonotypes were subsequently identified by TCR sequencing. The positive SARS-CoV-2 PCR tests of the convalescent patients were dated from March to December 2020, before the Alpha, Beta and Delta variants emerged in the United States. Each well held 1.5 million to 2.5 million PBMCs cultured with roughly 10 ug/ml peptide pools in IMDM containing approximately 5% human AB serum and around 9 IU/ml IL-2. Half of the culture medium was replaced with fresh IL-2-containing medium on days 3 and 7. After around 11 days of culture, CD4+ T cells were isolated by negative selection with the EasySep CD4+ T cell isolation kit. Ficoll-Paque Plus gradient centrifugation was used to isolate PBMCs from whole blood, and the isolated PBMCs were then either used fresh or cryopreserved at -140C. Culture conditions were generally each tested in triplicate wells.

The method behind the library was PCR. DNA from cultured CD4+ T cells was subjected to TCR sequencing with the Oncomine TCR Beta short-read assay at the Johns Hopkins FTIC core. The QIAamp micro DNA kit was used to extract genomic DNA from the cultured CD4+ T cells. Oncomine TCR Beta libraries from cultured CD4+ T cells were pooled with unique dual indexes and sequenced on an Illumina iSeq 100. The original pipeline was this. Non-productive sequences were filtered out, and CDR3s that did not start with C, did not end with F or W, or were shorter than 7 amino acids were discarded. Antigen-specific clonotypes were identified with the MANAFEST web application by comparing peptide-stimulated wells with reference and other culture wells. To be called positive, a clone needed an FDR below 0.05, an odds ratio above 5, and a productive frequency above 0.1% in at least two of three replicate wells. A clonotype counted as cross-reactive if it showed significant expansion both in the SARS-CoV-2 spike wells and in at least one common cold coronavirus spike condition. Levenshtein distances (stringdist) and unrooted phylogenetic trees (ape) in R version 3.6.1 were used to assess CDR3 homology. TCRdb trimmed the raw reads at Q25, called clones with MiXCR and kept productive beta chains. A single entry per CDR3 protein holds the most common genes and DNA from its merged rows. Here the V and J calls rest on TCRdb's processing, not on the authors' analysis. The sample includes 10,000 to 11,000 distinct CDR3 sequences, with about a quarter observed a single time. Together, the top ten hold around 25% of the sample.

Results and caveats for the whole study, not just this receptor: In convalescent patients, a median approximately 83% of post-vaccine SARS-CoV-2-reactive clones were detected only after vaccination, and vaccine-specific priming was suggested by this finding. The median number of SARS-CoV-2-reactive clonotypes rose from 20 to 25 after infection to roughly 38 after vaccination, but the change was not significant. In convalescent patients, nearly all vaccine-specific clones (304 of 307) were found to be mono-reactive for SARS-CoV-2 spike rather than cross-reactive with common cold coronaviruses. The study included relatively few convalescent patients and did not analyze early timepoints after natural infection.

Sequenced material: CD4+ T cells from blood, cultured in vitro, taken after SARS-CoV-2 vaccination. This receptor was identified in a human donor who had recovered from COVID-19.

The CDR3 protein: CASSLGRGKQPQHF. Here is the DNA: TGTGCCAGCAGTTTAGGCAGGGGTAAACAGCCCCAGCATTTT. This sequence uses TRBV28 and TRBJ1-5; a tentative D match to TRBD1 spans 6 bases. The CDR3 has 14 amino acids, counting the end cysteine and phenylalanine. CDR3 DNA is the only sequence kept; it has 42 bases, read in frame from the first base. CDR1 and CDR2, looked up from the germline V gene, are MDHEN and SYDVKM. V was cut back by 2 bases and J by 7 bases, leaving a gap of 12 bases between them. Joined to the reference TRBV28 and TRBJ1-5 proteins, this CDR3 gives the full variable domain: DVKVTQSSRYLVKRTGEKVFLECVQDMDHENMFWYRQDPGLGLRLIYFSYDVKMKEKGDIPEGYSVSREKKERFSLILESASTNQTSMYLCASSLGRGKQPQHFGDGTRLSIL.